This T cell receptor (beta chain) was recovered during a study of cytomegalovirus exposure and HLA in healthy donors. Broader study findings: Overall, under 200 TCR beta chains were annotated as cytomegalovirus-associated. One cluster of highly shared sequence variants probably arose as a sequencing artifact.

Germline V gene sequence: CDR1 SGHTA, CDR2 FQGNSA. CDR3 length: 13 amino acids. The V end was cut by 4 bases, the J end by 8 bases, with 14 bases between. Vbeta (60) and Jbeta (13) primers were used in the PCR. The repertoire was sequenced with immunoSEQ multiplex PCR; TCRdb's copy has only in-frame clones and lacks some. The data contain around 110,000 clones, approximately 70% of them singletons. This clone was observed a single time. What it binds is not known. Sample: PBMCs. The gene calls are TRBV7-2 and TRBJ1-2; D gene ambiguous. This receptor was obtained from a woman aged 35 to 49 in good health and CMV-seropositive. CDR3 nucleotide sequence: TGTGCCAGCAGCTCGACTCAGCTTGGGGGCTACACCTTC. It is translated as CASSSTQLGGYTF.